This T cell receptor beta chain originates from a study of blood T cells in healthy people across ages. Study outcomes and limitations: Estimated diversity across one million T cells was deemed an underestimate. It was not known whether donors were CMV positive (a possible confounder of expanded clonotype changes).

In its sample, this clonotype was seen a few times. Its antigen is unidentified. The CDR3 has 15 residues. V lost 0 bases, J lost 4 bases, and 5 bases stayed unmatched. CDR1 and CDR2 (germline): LGHDT, YNNKEL (reference sequence). A sample-barcoded 5' primer and a J-beta primer mix were used in a second PCR of roughly 6 to 11 cycles. There were at least 3 million CDR3-containing paired-end reads obtained from each sample. One entry per CDR3 protein, called by TCRdb with MiXCR from the 5' RACE reads. The sample lists approximately 700,000 distinct CDR3 sequences; 32% were seen once. The TCR sequence derives from a woman older than 75 in good health. Source material: blood. The chain links TRBV3-1 to TRBJ1-1; 7 bases match TRBD1. The CDR3 sequence: CASSQDPGQRTEAFF. The CDR3 DNA reads TGTGCCAGCAGCCAAGACCCGGGACAGCGCACTGAAGCTTTCTTT.